This T cell receptor beta chain originates from a study of vaccination and CD4 T cells after COVID-19. Across the study: Sampling post-COVID took place a median approximately 100 days after diagnosis (range 35 to 161).

Treatment denoted: approximately 9-day PBMC culture with coronavirus spike peptide pools or control peptides (ViraFEST assay). Germline-derived CDR1 and CDR2 are SGHDT and YYEEEE. The J segment lost 2 bases and the V segment lost 5 bases, leaving 2 bases of the junction unmatched. This CDR3 spans 13 amino acids. Study-wide results and limits: Reactive clone data from convalescent patients indicated a median of about 88% appearing only post-vaccination. Spike mono-reactivity was found in 304 of the 307 vaccine-specific clones identified in convalescent patients.

In its sample, this clonotype is medium-sized. Its antigen is as yet unknown. The Oncomine TCR Beta short-read assay generated sequence data from the DNA of cultured CD4+ T cells. Investigators isolated genomic DNA from cultured CD4+ T cells. One entry per CDR3 protein, called by TCRdb with MiXCR from the PCR reads. The sample holds roughly 2,600 distinct CDR3 sequences, approximately 22% seen once. This sequence originates from a human donor who had recovered from COVID-19. The chain recombines TRBV5-6 with TRBJ1-2; 8 bases align to TRBD1. The sequenced sample was CD4+ T cells from blood, cultured in vitro. The CDR3 region has the DNA TGTGCCAGCAGTCGGACAGGGAACTATGGCTACACCTTC. Amino acids: CASSRTGNYGYTF. Combining the CDR3 with reference TRBV5-6 and TRBJ1-2 gives the whole variable domain DAGVTQSPTHLIKTRGQQVTLRCSPKSGHDTVSWYQQALGQGPQFIFQYYEEEERQRGNFPDRFSGHQFPNYSSELNVNALLLGDSALYLCASSRTGNYGYTFGSGTRLTVV.